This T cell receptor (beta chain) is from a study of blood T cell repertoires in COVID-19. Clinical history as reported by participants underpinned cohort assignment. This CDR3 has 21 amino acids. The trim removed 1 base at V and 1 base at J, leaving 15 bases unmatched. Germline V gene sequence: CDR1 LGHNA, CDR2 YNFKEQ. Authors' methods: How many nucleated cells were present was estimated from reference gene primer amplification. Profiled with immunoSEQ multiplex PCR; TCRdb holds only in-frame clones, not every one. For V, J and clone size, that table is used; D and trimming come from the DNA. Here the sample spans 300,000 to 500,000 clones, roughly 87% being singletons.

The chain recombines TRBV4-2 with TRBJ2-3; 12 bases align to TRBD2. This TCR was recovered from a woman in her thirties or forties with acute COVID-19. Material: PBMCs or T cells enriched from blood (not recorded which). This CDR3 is CASSQVTRLAGVSGGTDTQYF. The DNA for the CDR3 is TGTGCCAGCAGCCAAGTCACCCGACTAGCGGGGGTTTCAGGGGGCACAGATACGCAGTATTTT.